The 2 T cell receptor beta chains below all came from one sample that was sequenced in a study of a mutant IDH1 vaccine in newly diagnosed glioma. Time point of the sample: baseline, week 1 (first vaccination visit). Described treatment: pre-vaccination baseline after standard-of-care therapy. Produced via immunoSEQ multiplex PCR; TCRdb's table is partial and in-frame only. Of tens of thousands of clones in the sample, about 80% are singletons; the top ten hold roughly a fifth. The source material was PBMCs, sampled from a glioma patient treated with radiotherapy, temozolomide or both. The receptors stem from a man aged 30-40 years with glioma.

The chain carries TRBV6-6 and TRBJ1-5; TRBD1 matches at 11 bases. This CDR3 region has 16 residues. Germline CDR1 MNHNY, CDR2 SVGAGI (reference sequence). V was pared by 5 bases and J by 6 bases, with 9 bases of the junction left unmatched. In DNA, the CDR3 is TGTGCCAGCAGTAAACTCGGGACAGGGGGTAGTCAGCCCCAGCATTTT. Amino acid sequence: CASSKLGTGGSQPQHF.

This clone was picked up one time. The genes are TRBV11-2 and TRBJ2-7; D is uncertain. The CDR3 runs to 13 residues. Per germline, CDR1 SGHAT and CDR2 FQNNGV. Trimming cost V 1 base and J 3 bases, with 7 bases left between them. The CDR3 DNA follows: TGTGCCAGCAGCTTAGGGTCCCACTACGAGCAGTACTTC. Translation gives CASSLGSHYEQYF.